These T cell receptor beta chains were read from a single sample in a study of control samples from healthy donors and cancer patients. The repertoire was sequenced with immunoSEQ multiplex PCR; TCRdb's copy has only in-frame clones and lacks some. The sample contains roughly 120,000 clones, roughly 90% of which appear only once. The sequenced material came from blood. All receptors come from a woman between 50 and 59 years old in good health. Both conserved end residues are part of each CDR3. The D gene is left open where the match is weak. Only some rows state a clone size, as once, few, many or a class for expanded clones.

j_call clone_size v_call d_call cdr3_aa cdr3_nt
TRBJ1-4 . TRBV19 TRBD1 CAATRGPATNEKLFF TGTGCCGCAACCAGGGGGCCAGCGACTAATGAAAAACTGTTTTTT
TRBJ2-5 once TRBV3-1/TRBV3-2 . CASSQVRELIGETQYF TGTGCCAGCAGCCAAGTGAGGGAGCTAATTGGAGAGACCCAGTACTTC
TRBJ1-4 once TRBV12-3/TRBV12-4 . CASSLGRDEKLFF TGTGCCAGCAGTTTAGGGCGAGATGAAAAACTGTTTTTT
TRBJ2-2 . TRBV4-1 TRBD1 CASSQPPQGDGGELFF TGCGCCAGCAGCCAACCTCCACAGGGGGACGGCGGGGAGCTGTTTTTT
TRBJ1-2 . TRBV12-3/TRBV12-4 . CASSSGRSYGYTF TGTGCCAGCAGTTCCGGACGGTCTTATGGCTACACCTTC
TRBJ1-2 . TRBV9 . CASSTSSRGGYGYTF TGTGCCAGCAGCACGAGCAGCAGGGGAGGTTATGGCTACACCTTC
TRBJ2-1 . TRBV7-3 . CASSSSELPFSYNEQFF TGTGCCAGCAGCTCCTCGGAGCTCCCATTCTCCTACAATGAGCAGTTCTTC
TRBJ2-6 . TRBV7-3 . CASSLGGAGANVLTF TGTGCCAGCAGCTTAGGTGGGGCTGGGGCCAACGTCCTGACTTTC
TRBJ2-5 . TRBV30 . CAWTALMGTAGQYF TGTGCCTGGACCGCTCTTATGGGGACGGCAGGGCAGTACTTC
TRBJ1-1 once TRBV7-6 TRBD1 CATKTGGEAFF TGTGCCACCAAGACAGGGGGGGAGGCTTTCTTT
TRBJ2-3 . TRBV6-5 TRBD2 CASSYGLAGVTQYF TGTGCCAGCAGTTACGGGCTAGCGGGGGTTACGCAGTATTTT
TRBJ2-3 . TRBV5-5 . CASSSGAFSTDTQYF TGTGCCAGCAGCTCGGGAGCCTTTAGCACAGATACGCAGTATTTT
TRBJ1-2 . TRBV18 . CASSSVEGVYGYTF TGTGCCAGCTCCTCTGTCGAAGGGGTATATGGCTACACCTTC
TRBJ1-1 . TRBV18 . CASSTGGDQNTEAFF TGTGCCAGCTCGACCGGAGGGGACCAGAACACTGAAGCTTTCTTT
TRBJ2-2 . TRBV4-3 . CASSQDVGLGELFF TGCGCCAGCAGCCAAGACGTAGGGCTTGGGGAGCTGTTTTTT
TRBJ1-6 . TRBV6-6 TRBD1 CASSPRDRVPYSPLHF TGTGCCAGCAGTCCTCGGGACAGGGTGCCTTATTCACCCCTCCACTTT
TRBJ2-1 . TRBV11-2 . CASSLVPLLLSYNEQFF TGTGCCAGCAGCTTAGTACCCCTACTATTGTCCTACAATGAGCAGTTCTTC
TRBJ1-6 . TRBV9 . CASGPTEPNSPLHF TGTGCCAGCGGACCGACAGAGCCGAATTCACCCCTCCACTTT
TRBJ2-3 . TRBV9 . CASSVRSEGSTDTQYF TGTGCCAGCAGCGTAAGGTCAGAGGGTAGCACAGATACGCAGTATTTT
TRBJ1-4 . TRBV18 TRBD1 CASSPDRGNEKLFF TGTGCCAGCTCCCCGGACAGGGGTAATGAAAAACTGTTTTTT
TRBJ1-1 . TRBV3-1/TRBV3-2 . CASSQLIRDTEAFF TGTGCCAGCAGCCAACTTATACGGGACACTGAAGCTTTCTTT
TRBJ2-7 . TRBV4-1 TRBD1 CASSRRPGQGGTYEQYF TGCGCCAGCAGCCGTCGACCCGGACAGGGAGGTACCTACGAGCAGTACTTC
TRBJ1-1 . TRBV27 . CASSYGQTNTEAFF TGTGCCAGCAGTTACGGACAGACGAACACTGAAGCTTTCTTT
TRBJ1-1 . TRBV12-3/TRBV12-4 . CASSPDWNTEAFF TGTGCCAGCAGTCCTGACTGGAACACTGAAGCTTTCTTT
TRBJ2-7 . TRBV7-6 . CASSSDPSYEQYF TGTGCCAGCAGCTCGGACCCCTCCTACGAGCAGTACTTC
TRBJ1-5 . TRBV21-1 . CASSKRPRTGYSNQPQHF TGTGCCAGCAGCAAAAGGCCCCGGACGGGATATAGCAATCAGCCCCAGCATTTT
TRBJ2-5 . TRBV7-9 . CAVRAGRTQYF TGTGCCGTAAGGGCAGGGAGGACCCAGTACTTC
TRBJ2-2 . TRBV7-9 . CASSPPSGELFF TGTGCCAGCAGCCCCCCCTCCGGGGAGCTGTTTTTT
TRBJ2-5 . TRBV9 TRBD2 CASSLGLAGGPETQYF TGTGCCAGCAGCTTGGGACTAGCGGGGGGGCCGGAGACCCAGTACTTC
TRBJ1-1 . TRBV7-3 . CASRWTSTEAFF TGTGCCAGCAGGTGGACATCCACTGAAGCTTTCTTT
TRBJ2-7 . TRBV5-1 TRBD1 CASSSITGTGSYEQYF TGCGCCAGCAGCTCCATTACCGGGACAGGGTCCTACGAGCAGTACTTC
TRBJ1-1 . TRBV7-9 . CASHGRNTEAFF TGTGCCAGCCACGGACGGAACACTGAAGCTTTCTTT
TRBJ1-1 . TRBV11-3 . CASSSGDPGTEAFF TGTGCCAGCAGCTCGGGGGACCCCGGGACTGAAGCTTTCTTT
TRBJ1-4 . TRBV11-2 . CASSLDFSIQGGKLFF TGTGCCAGCAGCTTAGATTTTAGTATACAGGGAGGAAAACTGTTTTTT
TRBJ1-1 . TRBV30 . CAWSPRQGRYTEAFF TGTGCCTGGAGTCCCCGGCAGGGGAGGTATACTGAAGCTTTCTTT
TRBJ2-3 . TRBV4-3 . CASSQEGGGPSTDTQYF TGCGCCAGCAGCCAAGAAGGTGGGGGCCCGTCCACAGATACGCAGTATTTT
TRBJ1-2 . TRBV6-1 . CASSEALGSRFYGYTF TGTGCCAGCAGTGAAGCGCTTGGAAGCAGGTTTTATGGCTACACCTTC
TRBJ2-7 . TRBV5-1 . CASSKGTMDEQYF TGCGCCAGCTCGAAGGGGACGATGGACGAGCAGTACTTC
TRBJ2-3 . TRBV12-3/TRBV12-4 . CASNLASSDTQYF TGTGCCAGCAACCTCGCCAGCTCAGATACGCAGTATTTT
TRBJ1-2 . TRBV6-5 . CASSFAGPGGYTF TGTGCCAGCAGTTTCGCCGGTCCGGGGGGCTACACCTTC
TRBJ1-4 once TRBV25-1 . CASSEYGQGGKLFF TGTGCCAGCAGTGAATACGGGCAGGGCGGGAAACTGTTTTTT
TRBJ1-2 . TRBV2 . CASSEASGLYGYTF TGTGCCAGCAGTGAAGCATCCGGGCTCTATGGCTACACCTTC
TRBJ1-2 . TRBV7-3 . CASSSEGTAGADYGYTF TGTGCCAGCAGCTCCGAGGGTACAGCTGGGGCGGACTATGGCTACACCTTC
TRBJ1-3 few TRBV11-2 . CASSLGEDSGNTIYF TGTGCCAGCAGCTTAGGAGAAGACTCTGGAAACACCATATATTTT
TRBJ2-5 few TRBV11-1 . CASNNRVHWETQYF TGTGCCAGCAACAACAGGGTTCATTGGGAGACCCAGTACTTC
TRBJ2-1 . TRBV29-1 . CSVELDNEQFF TGCAGCGTTGAACTGGACAATGAGCAGTTCTTC
TRBJ2-2 . TRBV19 TRBD1 CASTDRGLITGELFF TGTGCCAGTACCGACAGGGGGCTGATCACCGGGGAGCTGTTTTTT
TRBJ2-7 . TRBV9 . CASSATGTTTYEQYF TGTGCCAGCAGCGCTACAGGAACAACAACCTACGAGCAGTACTTC
TRBJ2-2 . TRBV7-2 TRBD1 CASSPQGQGYTGELFF TGTGCCAGCAGCCCCCAGGGACAGGGGTACACCGGGGAGCTGTTTTTT
TRBJ1-1 few TRBV6-5 . CASSYQKQAFF TGTGCCAGCAGTTACCAAAAACAAGCTTTCTTT
TRBJ2-5 . TRBV5-1 . CASSGGRIPQETQYF TGCGCCAGCAGCGGGGGCCGTATACCGCAAGAGACCCAGTACTTC
TRBJ2-2 . TRBV24-1 . CATSPPRGYTGELFF TGTGCCACCAGTCCCCCGAGGGGGTACACCGGGGAGCTGTTTTTT
TRBJ1-5 . TRBV6-5 . CASKNMGGHQPQHF TGTGCCAGCAAAAACATGGGGGGCCATCAGCCCCAGCATTTT
TRBJ1-2 . TRBV2 . CASTDPSRGANYGYTF TGTGCCAGCACCGACCCCTCTAGGGGGGCTAACTATGGCTACACCTTC
TRBJ1-5 . TRBV5-1 . CASSLGGYSNQPQHF TGCGCCAGCAGCTTGGGGGGCTATAGCAATCAGCCCCAGCATTTT
TRBJ1-6 . TRBV6-2/TRBV6-3 . CASSLPRPGRPRNSPLHF TGTGCCAGCAGTTTACCAAGGCCCGGCCGGCCTAGGAATTCACCCCTCCACTTT
TRBJ2-2 few TRBV5-1 . CASSGGGNRKTGELFF TGCGCCAGCAGCGGGGGAGGTAACAGGAAAACCGGGGAGCTGTTTTTT
TRBJ2-2 . TRBV5-6 . CASSSLGYDTGELFF TGTGCCAGCAGCTCCTTGGGCTACGACACCGGGGAGCTGTTTTTT
TRBJ1-5 few TRBV5-1 TRBD1 CASSPDRGPNQPQHF TGCGCCAGCAGCCCCGACAGGGGGCCCAATCAGCCCCAGCATTTT